This T cell receptor beta chain comes out of a study of identical twins. This clonotype has a handful of counts. Between the trimmed V and J ends, which lost 0 bases and 5 bases, there was a span of 14 bases. Germline V gene lookup returns CDR1 DFQATT and CDR2 SNEGSKA (reference sequence). This CDR3 has 15 residues. TCRdb reprocessed the 5' RACE reads with MiXCR, giving one entry per CDR3 protein. The table shows about 250,000 distinct CDR3 sequences, with 7.5% occurring only once. These data were also filed under a second study, of yellow fever vaccine responses in identical twins.

Sequencing input: CD8+ T cells sorted from blood. The rearrangement joins TRBV20-1 to TRBJ1-5; no reliable D call. The source is a woman between 18 and 29 years old in good health. CDR3 nucleotides: TGCAGTGCTAGAGATAGCCCACGGGATGATCAGCCCCAGCATTTT. Its protein is CSARDSPRDDQPQHF.